The 25 T cell receptor beta chains reported below all come from one sample, sequenced in a study of identifying expanded T cells in peripheral blood. Here immunoSEQ multiplex PCR was the method, and the copy in TCRdb shows in-frame clones only, minus some. This table has around 120,000 clones, 65% to 90% appearing once. The material sequenced was blood. These receptors originate from a person aged 18 to 70 in good health.

The V gene is TRBV9, the J gene TRBJ1-1; D gene unclear. V gave up 4 bases and J gave up 5 bases, with 15 bases separating them. The CDR3 has 14 amino acids. CDR1 is SGDLS, CDR2 YYNGEE, per germline. CDR3 loop: CASSPGFDGTEAFF. CDR3 DNA sequence: TGTGCCAGCAGCCCCGGTTTCGATGGGACTGAAGCTTTCTTT. The full variable domain, with the rest looked up from reference TRBV9 and TRBJ1-1, is DSGVTQTPKHLITATGQRVTLRCSPRSGDLSVYWYQQSLDQGLQFLIQYYNGEERAKGNILERFSAQQFPDLHSELNLSSLELGDSALYFCASSPGFDGTEAFFGQGTRLTVV.

V usage is TRBV11-3 and J usage is TRBJ2-5, with 7 bases matching TRBD1. Germline V lookup: CDR1 SGHNT, CDR2 YENEEA. The V segment lost 5 bases and the J segment 1 base; nucleotides outside the gene matches: 7. This CDR3 is built from 15 residues. In DNA, the CDR3 is TGTGCCAGCAGCACAGGGGACAGCCGCCAAGAGACCCAGTACTTC. It specifies CASSTGDSRQETQYF.

This sequence joins TRBV14 and TRBJ2-1; D is possibly TRBD2 (6 bases). CDR3 length: 15 residues. Germline V gene sequence: CDR1 SGHDN, CDR2 FVKESK. The CDR3 loop reads CASGRLGGGSNEQFF. DNA for the CDR3: TGTGCGAGTGGAAGACTAGGTGGGGGTTCCAATGAGCAGTTCTTC.

As for this clone: Additional DNA sequences in this sample encode the identical CDR3. CDR3 residues: CASSLNEKLFF. CDR3 bases: TGTGCCAGCAGTTTAAATGAAAAACTGTTTTTT. J is TRBJ1-4 and V is TRBV28; no firm D call. V dropped 2 bases and J dropped 5 bases, with 0 bases sitting between them. CDR1 is MDHEN and CDR2 is SYDVKM in the germline V gene. The CDR3 consists of 11 residues.

V usage is TRBV19 and J usage is TRBJ2-1; the D gene is possibly TRBD1 (5 bases). The CDR3 spans 15 residues. Trimming took off 5 bases at V and 7 bases at J, with 18 bases between the two ends. Germline lookup yields CDR1 LNHDA and CDR2 SQIVND (reference sequence). The CDR3 sequence is CASSYQSQVRNEQFF. CDR3 DNA: TGTGCCAGTAGTTACCAGTCACAGGTCAGGAATGAGCAGTTCTTC.

On this clone: One end of the junction is discordant with germline, which a read error may explain. CDR3 bases: TGTGCCAGCAGCTCGTATATCTCTGGAAACACCATATATTTT. Encoded protein: CASSSYISGNTIYF. The rearrangement joins TRBV4-1 to TRBJ1-3; no reliable D call. Germline V gives CDR1 MGHRA, CDR2 YSYEKL. This CDR3 has 14 amino acids.

The gene calls are TRBV7-6 and TRBJ1-4; D unresolved. CDR1 SGHVS and CDR2 FNYEAQ come from the germline V gene. The CDR3 is made up of 15 amino acids. Trimming took 1 base from V and 0 from J, leaving 6 bases between them. In DNA, the CDR3 is TGTGCCAGCAGCTTAGGCACAGCAACTAATGAAAAACTGTTTTTT. This translates into CASSLGTATNEKLFF.

The chain combines TRBV6-1 with TRBJ2-3; 8 positions agree with TRBD1. Trimming cost V 2 bases and J 3 bases; bases outside gene matches: 13. Germline CDR1 and CDR2: MNHNS and SASEGT. This CDR3 contains 18 residues. The CDR3 DNA sequence: TGTGCCAGCAGTGAAATTGTCGGTGTAGGACAGGGTACAGATACGCAGTATTTT. Translated: CASSEIVGVGQGTDTQYF.

The chain is built from TRBV7-8 and TRBJ2-7; tentative D call: TRBD1 (6 bases). The CDR3 runs 13 residues. V lost 5 bases, J lost 4 bases, and 12 bases lay in between. Germline V lookup: CDR1 SGHVS, CDR2 FQNEAQ. DNA of the CDR3: TGTGCCAGCAGCAGCAGGGGACCTTACGAGCAGTACTTC. It translates to CASSSRGPYEQYF.

The chain links TRBV27 to TRBJ2-3; D ambiguous. The ends were cut back, 6 bases at V and 6 bases at J, with 13 bases in the middle. The CDR3 contains 13 residues. CDR1 and CDR2 (germline): MNHEY, SMNVEV (reference sequence). CDR3 protein: CASRSGPSDTQYF. The CDR3 DNA sequence: TGTGCCAGCAGATCCGGACCGTCCGATACGCAGTATTTT.

The genes are TRBV7-9 and TRBJ1-4; D remains ambiguous. Per the germline V gene, CDR1 is SEHNR and CDR2 is FQNEAQ (reference sequence). V was clipped by 2 bases and J by 0 bases, with 10 bases between them. The CDR3 totals 16 residues. CDR3 protein: CASSLRILATNEKLFF. CDR3 in DNA: TGTGCCAGCAGCTTACGGATCCTTGCAACTAATGAAAAACTGTTTTTT. The full variable domain, completed using reference TRBV7-9 and TRBJ1-4, is DTGVSQNPRHKITKRGQNVTFRCDPISEHNRLYWYRQTLGQGPEFLTYFQNEAQLEKSRLLSDRFSAERPKGSFSTLEIQRTEQGDSAMYLCASSLRILATNEKLFFGSGTQLSVL.

V usage is TRBV10-1 and J usage is TRBJ1-6; 9 bases agree with TRBD1. Germline CDR1 reads WNHNN; CDR2 reads SYGVQD (reference sequence). Germline trimming cut 10 bases from V and 5 bases from J; bases unmatched to any gene: 6. The CDR3 sequence is 14 residues long. CDR3 protein: CANGQGTNNSPLHF. Written as DNA, the CDR3 is TGCGCCAACGGACAGGGGACCAATAATTCACCCCTCCACTTT.

The chain is built from TRBV28 and TRBJ2-1; 8 bases are shared with TRBD2. This CDR3 is 17 amino acids long. J lost 0 bases, V lost 4 bases, and 8 bases had no gene match. The germline gives CDR1 MDHEN, CDR2 SYDVKM. The CDR3 region has the DNA TGTGCCAGCAGTTCCAGGGTTAGCGGGGTCTCCTACAATGAGCAGTTCTTC. Residues: CASSSRVSGVSYNEQFF.

The rearrangement links TRBV9 to TRBJ2-3; no firm D call. The CDR3 is made up of 13 amino acids. V was trimmed by 3 bases and J by 1 base, leaving 6 bases between them. Germline-derived CDR1 and CDR2 are SGDLS and YYNGEE. Here the CDR3 reads CASSGGGTDTQYF. Here the CDR3 DNA reads TGTGCCAGCAGCGGAGGTGGCACAGATACGCAGTATTTT. Full variable domain (rest looked up from reference TRBV9 and TRBJ2-3): DSGVTQTPKHLITATGQRVTLRCSPRSGDLSVYWYQQSLDQGLQFLIQYYNGEERAKGNILERFSAQQFPDLHSELNLSSLELGDSALYFCASSGGGTDTQYFGPGTRLTVL.

V is TRBV6-6 and J is TRBJ2-7; maybe TRBD1 (7 bases). Trimming shortened V by 4 bases and J by 5 bases, and 9 bases separated the two germline ends. The CDR3 length is 12 residues. Germline loops: CDR1 MNHNY, CDR2 SVGAGI (reference sequence). CDR3 coding DNA: TGTGCCAGCAGTTCCAGGGGGGACGAGCAGTACTTC. It translates to CASSSRGDEQYF.

The chain carries TRBV6-5 and TRBJ1-1; TRBD1 matches 9 bases. After removal of 6 bases from V and 3 bases from J, the junction contained 2 bases not matched to a gene. CDR1 is MNHEY, CDR2 SVGAGI, per germline. This CDR3 has 13 amino acids. In nucleotides, the CDR3 is TGTGCCAGCAGGTGGGACAGGGACACTGAAGCTTTCTTT. Amino acid sequence: CASRWDRDTEAFF.

Turning to this clone: Distinct nucleotide sequences in the sample also encode this CDR3. The J gene is TRBJ1-1, the V gene TRBV19, with a tentative D call TRBD1 (5 bases). Between the trimmed V and J ends, which lost 5 bases and 2 bases, there was a span of 9 bases. The CDR3 runs to 13 residues. The germline gives CDR1 LNHDA, CDR2 SQIVND (reference sequence). The CDR3 nucleotides read TGTGCCAGTAGTCCAGGGCTCAACACTGAAGCTTTCTTT. It encodes CASSPGLNTEAFF.

This clone was seen a single time. The chain employs TRBV11-2 and TRBJ2-1, with D possibly matching TRBD2 (6 bases). CDR1 SGHAT and CDR2 FQNNGV come from the germline V gene. Trimming removed 3 bases at V and 7 bases at J, with 13 bases between. There are 14 residues in the CDR3. CDR3 DNA: TGTGCCAGCAGCTTTTCCGGTGGGGGGAATGAGCAGTTCTTC. This codes for CASSFSGGGNEQFF.

This clone was counted a single time. The chain combines TRBV7-2 with TRBJ2-7, with a weak D call TRBD2 (6 bases). With 5 bases removed from V and 1 base from J, the gap between germline ends came to 12 bases. The CDR3 extends over 14 amino acids. The V gene's germline CDR1 is SGHTA and CDR2 FQGNSA. CDR3 in DNA: TGTGCCAGCAGCCCCGTCGGGGGTTCCTACGAGCAGTACTTC. This codes for CASSPVGGSYEQYF.

This sequence joins TRBV4-2 and TRBJ2-1; 7 bases line up with TRBD1. The CDR3 spans 16 residues. V shed 4 bases and J 7 bases; nucleotides not matched to a gene: 13. Per germline, CDR1 LGHNA and CDR2 YNFKEQ. The CDR3 sequence: CASSRSRGGAENEQFF. The CDR3 DNA sequence: TGTGCCAGCAGCCGGTCGCGAGGGGGCGCAGAGAATGAGCAGTTCTTC.

The CDR3 region is CASSQVRGLDAETQYF. CDR3 DNA: TGTGCCAGCAGCCAAGTAAGGGGGCTTGACGCAGAGACCCAGTACTTC. The rearrangement joins TRBV4-2 to TRBJ2-5; TRBD1 matches 7 bases. With 1 base clipped from V and 4 bases from J, the junction kept 9 bases outside the gene matches. The CDR3 totals 16 residues. Germline V gene lookup returns CDR1 LGHNA and CDR2 YNFKEQ.

The chain links TRBV29-1 to TRBJ1-2; a weak D match, TRBD1 (5 bases). Germline V gene lookup returns CDR1 SQVTM and CDR2 ANQGSEA. The CDR3 sequence is 13 residues long. The V end lost 4 bases, the J end lost 4 bases, and 13 bases lay between the germline ends. CDR3 amino acids: CSVVYVQGYGYTF. CDR3 DNA: TGCAGCGTTGTCTATGTCCAGGGCTATGGCTACACCTTC.

The chain employs TRBV4-3 and TRBJ1-3, with D perhaps matching TRBD1 (6 bases). The CDR3 runs 16 residues. Germline V lookup: CDR1 LGHNA, CDR2 YSLEER. Between the trimmed V and J ends, which lost 2 bases and 1 base, there was a span of 12 bases. CDR3 sequence: CASSQTYRESGNTIYF. For the CDR3, the DNA is TGCGCCAGCAGCCAAACTTACAGGGAATCTGGAAACACCATATATTTT.

V is TRBV18 and J is TRBJ2-7; 7 nucleotides match TRBD2. Germline V CDR1 and CDR2: KGHSH, LQKENI. The CDR3 runs 14 residues. J was trimmed by 7 bases and V by 1 base; bases with no gene match: 7. DNA of the CDR3: TGTGCCAGCTCACCACTCGCGGGAGATGAGGAGCAGTACTTC. Its protein product is CASSPLAGDEEQYF.

The rearrangement uses TRBV7-2 and TRBJ2-3; 8 bases line up with TRBD2. Germline trimming cut 6 bases from V and 1 base from J; bases unmatched to any gene: 9. The CDR3 extends over 16 amino acids. The germline gives CDR1 SGHTA, CDR2 FQGNSA. CDR3 in DNA: TGTGCCAGCAGATACCGGGCGGGGGGAGGCACAGATACGCAGTATTTT. Protein sequence: CASRYRAGGGTDTQYF.